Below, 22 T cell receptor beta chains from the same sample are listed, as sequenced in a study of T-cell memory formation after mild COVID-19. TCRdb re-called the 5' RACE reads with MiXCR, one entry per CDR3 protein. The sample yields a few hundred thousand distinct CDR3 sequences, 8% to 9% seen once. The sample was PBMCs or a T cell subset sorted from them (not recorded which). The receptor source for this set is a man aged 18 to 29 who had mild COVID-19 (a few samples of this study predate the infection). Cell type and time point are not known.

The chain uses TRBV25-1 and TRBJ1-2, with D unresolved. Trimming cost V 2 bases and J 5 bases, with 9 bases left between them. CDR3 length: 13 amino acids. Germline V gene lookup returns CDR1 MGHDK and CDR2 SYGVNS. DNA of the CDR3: TGTGCCAGCAGTGAAAATCCAGTGTATGGCTACACCTTC. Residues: CASSENPVYGYTF.

The DNA of the CDR3 is TGTGCCAGCAGTGGAGGGGGAGACAATCAGCCCCAGCATTTT. It encodes CASSGGGDNQPQHF. The chain carries TRBV6-1 and TRBJ1-5; D is perhaps TRBD1 (6 bases). CDR1 MNHNS and CDR2 SASEGT come from the germline V gene. Trimming removed 4 bases at V and 3 bases at J, with 10 bases between. This CDR3 comprises 14 residues.

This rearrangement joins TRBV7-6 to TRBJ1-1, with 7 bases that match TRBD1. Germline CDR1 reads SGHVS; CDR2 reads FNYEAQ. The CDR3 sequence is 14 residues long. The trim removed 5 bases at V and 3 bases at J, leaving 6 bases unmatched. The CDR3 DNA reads TGTGCCAGCAGCAGACAGGGCTCGGACACTGAAGCTTTCTTT. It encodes CASSRQGSDTEAFF.

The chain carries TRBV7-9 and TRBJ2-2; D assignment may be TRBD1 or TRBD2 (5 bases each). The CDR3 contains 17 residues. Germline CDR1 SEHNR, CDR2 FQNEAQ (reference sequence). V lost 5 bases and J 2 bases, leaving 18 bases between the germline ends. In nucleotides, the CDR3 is TGTGCCAGCAGCCCCGGGACCCTAAATCCTAACACCGGGGAGCTGTTTTTT. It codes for CASSPGTLNPNTGELFF.

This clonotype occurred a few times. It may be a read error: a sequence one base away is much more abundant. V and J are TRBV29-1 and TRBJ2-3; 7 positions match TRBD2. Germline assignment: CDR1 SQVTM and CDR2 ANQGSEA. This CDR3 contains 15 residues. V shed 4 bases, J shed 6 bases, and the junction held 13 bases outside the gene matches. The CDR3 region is CSVGEWRGGCDTQYF. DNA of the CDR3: TGCAGCGTTGGTGAATGGCGGGGAGGGTGCGATACGCAGTATTTT.

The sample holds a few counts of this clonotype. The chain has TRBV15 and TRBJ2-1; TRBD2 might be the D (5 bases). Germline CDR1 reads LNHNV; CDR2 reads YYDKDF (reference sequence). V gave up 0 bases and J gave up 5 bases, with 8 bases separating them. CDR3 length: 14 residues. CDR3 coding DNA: TGTGCCACCAGCAGAGACAAGAGGGACAATGAGCAGTTCTTC. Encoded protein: CATSRDKRDNEQFF. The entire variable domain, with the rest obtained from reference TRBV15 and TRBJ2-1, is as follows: DAMVIQNPRYQVTQFGKPVTLSCSQTLNHNVMYWYQQKSSQAPKLLFHYYDKDFNNEADTPDNFQSRRPNTSFCFLDIRSPGLGDTAMYLCATSRDKRDNEQFFGPGTRLTVL.

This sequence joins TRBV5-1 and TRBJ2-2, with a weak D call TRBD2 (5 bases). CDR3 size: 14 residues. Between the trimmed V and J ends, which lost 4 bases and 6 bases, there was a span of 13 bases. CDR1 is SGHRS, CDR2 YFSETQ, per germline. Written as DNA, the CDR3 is TGCGCCAGCAGCCCTGGGATGGAGGCCGGGGAGCTGTTTTTT. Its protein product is CASSPGMEAGELFF.

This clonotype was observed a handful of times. The CDR3 is CASSLVGLAGNEQFF. DNA for the CDR3: TGTGCCAGCAGCTTAGTGGGACTAGCCGGAAATGAGCAGTTCTTC. The chain uses TRBV7-2 and TRBJ2-1; TRBD2 agrees at 9 bases. CDR3 size: 15 residues. The trim removed 1 base at V and 7 bases at J, leaving 5 bases unmatched. Germline V CDR1 and CDR2: SGHTA, FQGNSA.

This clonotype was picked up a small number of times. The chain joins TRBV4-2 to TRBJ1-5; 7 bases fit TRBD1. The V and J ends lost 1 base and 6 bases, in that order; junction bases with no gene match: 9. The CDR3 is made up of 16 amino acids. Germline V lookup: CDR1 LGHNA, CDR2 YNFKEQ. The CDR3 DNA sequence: TGTGCCAGCAGCCAAGGAGGGTCACAGGGGAGTCAGCCCCAGCATTTT. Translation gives CASSQGGSQGSQPQHF.

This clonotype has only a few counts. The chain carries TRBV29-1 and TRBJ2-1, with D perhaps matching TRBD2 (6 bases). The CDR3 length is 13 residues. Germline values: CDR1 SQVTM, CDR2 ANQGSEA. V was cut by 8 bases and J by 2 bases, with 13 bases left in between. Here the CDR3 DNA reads TGCAGCCCCCTTGCGGGGACCTACAATGAGCAGTTCTTC. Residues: CSPLAGTYNEQFF.

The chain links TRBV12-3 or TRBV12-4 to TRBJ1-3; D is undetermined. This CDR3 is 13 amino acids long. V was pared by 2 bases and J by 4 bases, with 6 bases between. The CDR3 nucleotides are TGTGCCAGCAGTTTATTTGTCGGAAACACCATATATTTT. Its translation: CASSLFVGNTIYF.

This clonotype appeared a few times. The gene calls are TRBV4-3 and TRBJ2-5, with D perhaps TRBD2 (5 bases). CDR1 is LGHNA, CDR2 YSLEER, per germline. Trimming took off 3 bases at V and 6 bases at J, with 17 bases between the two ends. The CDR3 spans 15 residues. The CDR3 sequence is CASSQGPSSVQTQYF. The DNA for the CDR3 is TGCGCCAGCAGCCAGGGTCCTAGCTCCGTTCAGACCCAGTACTTC.

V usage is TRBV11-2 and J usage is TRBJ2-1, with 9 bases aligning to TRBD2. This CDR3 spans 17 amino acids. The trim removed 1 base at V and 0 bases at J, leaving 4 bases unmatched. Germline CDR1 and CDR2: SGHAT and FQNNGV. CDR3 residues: CASSLAASGASYNEQFF. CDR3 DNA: TGTGCCAGCAGCTTAGCCGCTAGCGGGGCCTCCTACAATGAGCAGTTCTTC.

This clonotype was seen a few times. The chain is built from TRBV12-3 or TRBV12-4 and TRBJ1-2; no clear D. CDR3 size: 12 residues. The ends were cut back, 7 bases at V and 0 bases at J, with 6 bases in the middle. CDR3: CASNRANYGYTF. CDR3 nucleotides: TGTGCCAGCAATCGGGCTAACTATGGCTACACCTTC.

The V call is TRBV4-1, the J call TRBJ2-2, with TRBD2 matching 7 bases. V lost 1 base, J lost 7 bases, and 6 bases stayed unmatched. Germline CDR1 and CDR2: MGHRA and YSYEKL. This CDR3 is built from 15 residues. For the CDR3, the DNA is TGCGCCAGCAGCCAAGCCCCTGGGGGGGTCGGGGAGCTGTTTTTT. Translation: CASSQAPGGVGELFF.

The CDR3 region is CASSFLLAGGLNEQFF. For the CDR3, the DNA is TGTGCCAGCAGCTTCCTACTAGCGGGGGGTTTAAATGAGCAGTTCTTC. The chain couples TRBV5-5 to TRBJ2-1; 12 positions agree with TRBD2. Germline trimming cut 2 bases from V and 7 bases from J; bases unmatched to any gene: 7. The CDR3 runs to 16 residues. Germline-derived CDR1 and CDR2 are SGHKS and YYEKEE (reference sequence).

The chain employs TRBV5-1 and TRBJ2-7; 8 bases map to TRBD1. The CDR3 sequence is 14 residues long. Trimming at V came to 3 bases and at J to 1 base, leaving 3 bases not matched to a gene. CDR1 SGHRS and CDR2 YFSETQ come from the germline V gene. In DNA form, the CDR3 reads TGCGCCAGCAGCTGGGGACAGGAGTCCTACGAGCAGTACTTC. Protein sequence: CASSWGQESYEQYF.

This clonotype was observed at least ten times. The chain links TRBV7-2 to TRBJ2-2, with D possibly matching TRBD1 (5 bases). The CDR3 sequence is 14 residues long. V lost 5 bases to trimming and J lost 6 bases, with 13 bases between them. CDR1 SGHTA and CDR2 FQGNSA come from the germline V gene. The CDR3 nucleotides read TGTGCCAGCAGCGTTACAGGAGACCCCGGGGAGCTGTTTTTT. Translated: CASSVTGDPGELFF.

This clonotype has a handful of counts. The DNA of the CDR3 is TGTGCCAGCAGTTCAACAGGGGCTCTGGGGGACAATGAGCAGTTCTTC. It encodes CASSSTGALGDNEQFF. The rearrangement links TRBV27 to TRBJ2-1, with 7 bases identical to TRBD1. This CDR3 is built from 16 residues. V lost 4 bases, J lost 5 bases, and 11 bases stayed unmatched. Germline V gene sequence: CDR1 MNHEY, CDR2 SMNVEV (reference sequence).

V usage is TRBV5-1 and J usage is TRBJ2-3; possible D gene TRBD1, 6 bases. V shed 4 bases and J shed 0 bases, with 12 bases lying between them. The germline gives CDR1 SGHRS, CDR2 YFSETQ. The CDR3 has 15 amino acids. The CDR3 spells CASSPTGISTDTQYF. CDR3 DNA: TGCGCCAGCAGCCCCACAGGGATCAGCACAGATACGCAGTATTTT. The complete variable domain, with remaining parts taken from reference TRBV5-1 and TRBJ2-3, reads KAGVTQTPRYLIKTRGQQVTLSCSPISGHRSVSWYQQTPGQGLQFLFEYFSETQRNKGNFPGRFSGRQFSNSRSEMNVSTLELGDSALYLCASSPTGISTDTQYFGPGTRLTVL.

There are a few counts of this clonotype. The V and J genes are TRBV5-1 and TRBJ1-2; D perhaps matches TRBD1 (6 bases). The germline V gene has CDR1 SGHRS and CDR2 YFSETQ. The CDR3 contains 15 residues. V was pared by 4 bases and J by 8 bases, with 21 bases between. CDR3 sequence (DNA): TGCGCCAGCAGCGAGACAGATACAGGGTCGGTCGGCTACACCTTC. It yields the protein CASSETDTGSVGYTF.

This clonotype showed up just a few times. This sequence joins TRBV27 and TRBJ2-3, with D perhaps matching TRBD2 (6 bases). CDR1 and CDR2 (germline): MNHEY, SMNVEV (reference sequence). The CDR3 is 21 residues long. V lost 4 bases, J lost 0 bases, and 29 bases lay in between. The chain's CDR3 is CASSSTSWAGSPLFSTDTQYF. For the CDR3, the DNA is TGTGCCAGCAGTTCCACATCCTGGGCGGGGAGTCCCTTATTCAGCACAGATACGCAGTATTTT.